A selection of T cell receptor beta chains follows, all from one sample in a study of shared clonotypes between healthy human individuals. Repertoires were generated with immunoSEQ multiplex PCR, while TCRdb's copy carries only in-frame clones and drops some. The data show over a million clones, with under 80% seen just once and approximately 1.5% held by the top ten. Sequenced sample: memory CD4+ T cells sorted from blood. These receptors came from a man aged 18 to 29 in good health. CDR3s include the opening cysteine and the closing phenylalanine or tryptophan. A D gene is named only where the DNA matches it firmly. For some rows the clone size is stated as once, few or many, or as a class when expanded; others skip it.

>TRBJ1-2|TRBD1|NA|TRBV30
TGTGCCTGGAGTGTCTGGGACAGGGAGAATAGTGGCTACACCTTC
CAWSVWDRENSGYTF
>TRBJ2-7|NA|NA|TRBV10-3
TGTGCCATCAGTGGCAGGGAGGGGGGAGCCTACGAGCAGTACTTC
CAISGREGGAYEQYF
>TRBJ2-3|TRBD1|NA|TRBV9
TGTGCCAGCAGCCCCCTTACAGGGGGTCCAGATACGCAGTATTTT
CASSPLTGGPDTQYF
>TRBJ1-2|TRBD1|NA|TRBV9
TGTGCCAGCAGCGTTGGACAGGAGAACTATGGCTACACCTTC
CASSVGQENYGYTF
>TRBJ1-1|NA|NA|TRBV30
TGTGCCTGGAGTGCACAGCGCGAAGCTTTCTTT
CAWSAQREAFF
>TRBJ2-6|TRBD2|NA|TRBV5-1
TGCGCCAGCAGCCTGACTAGCGGGAAAGCAGGGGCCAACGTCCTGACTTTC
CASSLTSGKAGANVLTF
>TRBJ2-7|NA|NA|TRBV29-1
TGCAGCGTTGAGGGGGACACGGCTCCCTACGAGCAGTACTTC
CSVEGDTAPYEQYF
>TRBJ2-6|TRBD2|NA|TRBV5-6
TGTGCCAGCAGCTTGCCGGGACTAGCTCCCGGGGCCAACGTCCTGACTTTC
CASSLPGLAPGANVLTF
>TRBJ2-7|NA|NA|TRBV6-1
TGTGCCAGCAGTGAAATGGACCGAAGCTACGAGCAGTACTTC
CASSEMDRSYEQYF
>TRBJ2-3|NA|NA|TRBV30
TGTTCCGCTACGTCGAATACGCAGTATTTT
CSATSNTQYF
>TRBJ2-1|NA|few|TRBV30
TGTGCCTGGAGTGAAAGGGATGAGCAGTTCTTC
CAWSERDEQFF
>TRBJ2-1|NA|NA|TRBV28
TGTGCCAGCAGTTTAGGGGGCTCCTACAATGAGCAGTTCTTC
CASSLGGSYNEQFF
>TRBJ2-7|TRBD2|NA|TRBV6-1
TGTGCCAGCAGTGAAAGGAATAGCGGGGGGCCAAACGCCTACGAGCAGTACTTC
CASSERNSGGPNAYEQYF
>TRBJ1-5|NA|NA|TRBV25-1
TGTGCCAGCAGTGGGAATAGAAACAATCAGCCCCAGCATTTT
CASSGNRNNQPQHF
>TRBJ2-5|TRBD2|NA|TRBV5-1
TGCGCCAGCAGCTTGGCCAATCTAGCGGGAACCCAAGAGACCCAGTACTTC
CASSLANLAGTQETQYF
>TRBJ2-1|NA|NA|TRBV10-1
TGCGCCAGCAGTGATGGCCCCTCGGCGGATCAGTTCTTC
CASSDGPSADQFF
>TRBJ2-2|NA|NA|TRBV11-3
TGTGCCAGCAAAGAGGGTCCCACCGGGGAGCTGTTTTTT
CASKEGPTGELFF
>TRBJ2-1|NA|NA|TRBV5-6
TGTGCCAGCAGCTTGAGACTAACTATCGGCAATGAGCAGTTCTTC
CASSLRLTIGNEQFF
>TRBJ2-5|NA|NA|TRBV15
TGTGCCACCAGCAGGGGAACAGGGACCCAGTACTTC
CATSRGTGTQYF
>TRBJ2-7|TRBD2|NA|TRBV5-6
TGTGCCAGCAGCCCCTCTTCGCCGGGGGGGGCCTCCTACGAGCAGTACTTC
CASSPSSPGGASYEQYF
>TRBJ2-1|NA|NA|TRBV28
TGTGCCAGCAGTAAGGCAGGGTCCTACAATGAGCAGTTCTTC
CASSKAGSYNEQFF
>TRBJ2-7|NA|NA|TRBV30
TGTGCCTGGAGTGTACTAGTTTCCGAGCAGTACTTC
CAWSVLVSEQYF
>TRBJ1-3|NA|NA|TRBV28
TGTGCCAGCAGTTCTGGGACAACTGGAAACACCATATATTTT
CASSSGTTGNTIYF
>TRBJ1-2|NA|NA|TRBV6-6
TGTGCCAGCAGTTACTCGGAATCAGGCTACACCTTC
CASSYSESGYTF
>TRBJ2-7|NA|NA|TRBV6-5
TGTGCCAGCAGTTTTGGACGCTCCTACGAGCAGTACTTC
CASSFGRSYEQYF
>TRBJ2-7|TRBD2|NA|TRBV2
TGTGCCAGCAGTGACCTGGGCTGGACTAGCGGGAGCTTCTACGAGCAGTACTTC
CASSDLGWTSGSFYEQYF
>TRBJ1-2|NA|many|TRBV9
TGTGCCAGCAGCGTAGGCCCGGAATCTAACTATGGCTACACCTTC
CASSVGPESNYGYTF
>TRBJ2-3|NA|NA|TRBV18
TGTGCCAGCTCACCCACAGATCTAAGCACAGATACGCAGTATTTT
CASSPTDLSTDTQYF
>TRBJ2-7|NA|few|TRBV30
TGTGCCTGGAGTGTCACTCCCGGGACCTACGAGCAGTACTTC
CAWSVTPGTYEQYF
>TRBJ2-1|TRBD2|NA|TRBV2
TGTGCCAGCACTGTCCTAGCGGGAGTCTATGAGCAGTTCTTC
CASTVLAGVYEQFF
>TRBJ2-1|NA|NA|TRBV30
TGTGCCTGGGAACAAAAGCGGAATGAGCAGTTCTTC
CAWEQKRNEQFF
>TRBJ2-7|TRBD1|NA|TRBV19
TGTGCCAGTAGTATTCGACAGGGATCCTACGAGCAGTACTTC
CASSIRQGSYEQYF
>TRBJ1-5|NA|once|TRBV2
TGTGCCAGCGGCTCGACAGGAAATAGCAATCAGCCCCAGCATTTT
CASGSTGNSNQPQHF
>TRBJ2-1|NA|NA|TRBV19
TGTGCCAGTGGGAGCGGGTATAAAAGCTCCTACAATGAGCAGTTCTTC
CASGSGYKSSYNEQFF
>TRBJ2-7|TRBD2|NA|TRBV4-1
TGCGCCAGCAGCCCGGGACTAGCGGGATACGAGCAGTACTTC
CASSPGLAGYEQYF